Detailed here is one T cell receptor (beta chain). In the authors' methods: Estimation of nucleated cell counts relied on the amplification of reference gene primers. The protocol was immunoSEQ multiplex PCR, while the TCRdb copy is restricted to in-frame clones and leaves out a portion. For V, J and clone size, that table is used; D and trimming come from the DNA. The sample lists hundreds of thousands of clones; roughly four fifths were seen once. This entry is derived from a study of blood T cell repertoires in COVID-19. The source is a man older than 75 with acute or convalescent COVID-19. The sequencing input was peripheral blood.

The CDR3 DNA reads TGTGCCAGCAAGGGGCTGGAAAACACCATATATTTT. Protein: CASKGLENTIYF. The rearrangement joins TRBV6-5 to TRBJ1-3, with D tentatively TRBD1 (5 bases). This CDR3 is 12 amino acids long. Germline V CDR1 and CDR2: MNHEY, SVGAGI. Between the trimmed V and J ends, which lost 7 bases and 6 bases, there was a span of 10 bases.